A selection of T cell receptor beta chains follows, all from one sample in a study of blood T cell repertoires in COVID-19. Some clones are missing from TCRdb's copy, which holds only in-frame ones; the method was immunoSEQ multiplex PCR. The sample lists about 17,000 clones; 78% were seen once. The sample taken for sequencing was peripheral blood. The receptors shown here come from a man in his sixties with active or convalescent COVID-19. Both conserved end residues are part of each CDR3. The D gene is left open where the match is weak. Clone size is not always given. Where it is, it says once, few, many or a class for expanded clones.

abundance: -; j_gene: TRBJ1-3; v_gene: TRBV7-9; d_gene: -; CDR3nt: TGTGCCAGCAGCTCCAGGGAGGTGATCATATATTTT; CDR3aa: CASSSREVIIYF
abundance: -; j_gene: TRBJ1-3; v_gene: TRBV9; d_gene: -; CDR3nt: TGTGCCAGCAGCGTAGGACTGAAAGACCTAGCTGGAAACACCATATATTTT; CDR3aa: CASSVGLKDLAGNTIYF
abundance: once; j_gene: TRBJ1-4; v_gene: TRBV5-1; d_gene: -; CDR3nt: TGCGCCAGCAGCTTGGGCAGGCTGAATGAAAAACTGTTTTTT; CDR3aa: CASSLGRLNEKLFF
abundance: -; j_gene: TRBJ1-2; v_gene: TRBV12-3/TRBV12-4; d_gene: TRBD1; CDR3nt: TGTGCCAGCAGCCCGGGACAGGTCTATGGCTACACCTTC; CDR3aa: CASSPGQVYGYTF
abundance: -; j_gene: TRBJ1-2; v_gene: TRBV5-1; d_gene: -; CDR3nt: TGCGCCAGCAGCCAAACACTCAGGGATGGCTACACCTTC; CDR3aa: CASSQTLRDGYTF
abundance: -; j_gene: TRBJ2-7; v_gene: TRBV2; d_gene: -; CDR3nt: TGTGCCAGCAGTGGGCGGGCGGGGGCCCCCCACGAGCAGTACTTC; CDR3aa: CASSGRAGAPHEQYF
abundance: -; j_gene: TRBJ2-3; v_gene: TRBV11-2; d_gene: TRBD2; CDR3nt: TGTGCCAGCAGCCCACCGGGACTAGCGGGGGTGGGTACAGATACGCAGTATTTT; CDR3aa: CASSPPGLAGVGTDTQYF
abundance: hyperexpanded; j_gene: TRBJ2-7; v_gene: TRBV13; d_gene: -; CDR3nt: TGTGCCAGCAGCTTGAGGGACTTGGGGATCGAGCAGTACTTC; CDR3aa: CASSLRDLGIEQYF
abundance: -; j_gene: TRBJ2-1; v_gene: TRBV7-9; d_gene: TRBD2; CDR3nt: TGTGCCAGCAGCCCAGGACTAGCGGGAGGCAATGAGCAGTTCTTC; CDR3aa: CASSPGLAGGNEQFF
abundance: once; j_gene: TRBJ2-7; v_gene: TRBV4-2; d_gene: -; CDR3nt: TGTGCCAGCAGCCAATCCGCCACTAGGGGACATGGCCCCTACGAGCAGTACTTC; CDR3aa: CASSQSATRGHGPYEQYF
abundance: -; j_gene: TRBJ2-5; v_gene: TRBV28; d_gene: -; CDR3nt: TGTGCCAGCAGTCCTACCCGGGCAGGGGCAGGGGAGACCCAGTACTTC; CDR3aa: CASSPTRAGAGETQYF
abundance: -; j_gene: TRBJ1-2; v_gene: TRBV27; d_gene: TRBD1; CDR3nt: TGTGCCAGCAGGTTGACAGGGAATGTACCTAACTATGGCTACACCTTC; CDR3aa: CASRLTGNVPNYGYTF
abundance: few; j_gene: TRBJ1-5; v_gene: TRBV10-2; d_gene: TRBD1; CDR3nt: TGCGCCAGCAGTGAGAGGACAGGGGGCGATCAGCCCCAGCATTTT; CDR3aa: CASSERTGGDQPQHF
abundance: once; j_gene: TRBJ1-1; v_gene: TRBV10-3; d_gene: TRBD1; CDR3nt: TGTGCCATCAGGACGGGACAGGGGAACACTGAAGCTTTCTTT; CDR3aa: CAIRTGQGNTEAFF
abundance: -; j_gene: TRBJ1-1; v_gene: TRBV7-3; d_gene: -; CDR3nt: TGTGCCAGCAGCCCACAGGACGGCACTGAAGCTTTCTTT; CDR3aa: CASSPQDGTEAFF
abundance: once; j_gene: TRBJ1-6; v_gene: TRBV15; d_gene: -; CDR3nt: TGTGCCACCAGCAGGGGGGCCAACGGCGGTTCACCCCTCCACTTT; CDR3aa: CATSRGANGGSPLHF
abundance: -; j_gene: TRBJ2-7; v_gene: TRBV4-1; d_gene: TRBD2; CDR3nt: TGCGCCAGCAGCCAAGTTGGGGCGGGAGGCGCCTACGAGCAGTACTTC; CDR3aa: CASSQVGAGGAYEQYF
abundance: -; j_gene: TRBJ2-5; v_gene: TRBV1; d_gene: -; CDR3nt: TGCACCAGCAGCCAACAACGGGGGGCCGGGGAGACCCAGTACTTC; CDR3aa: CTSSQQRGAGETQYF
abundance: -; j_gene: TRBJ1-1; v_gene: TRBV4-1; d_gene: TRBD1; CDR3nt: TGCGCCAGCAGCCACACCGGGACAGCGAACACTGAAGCTTTCTTT; CDR3aa: CASSHTGTANTEAFF
abundance: -; j_gene: TRBJ1-6; v_gene: TRBV3-1/TRBV3-2; d_gene: TRBD1; CDR3nt: TGTGCCAGCAGCCGATCAGGGACAGTGGATAATTCACCCCTCCACTTT; CDR3aa: CASSRSGTVDNSPLHF
abundance: few; j_gene: TRBJ2-3; v_gene: TRBV7-6; d_gene: -; CDR3nt: TGTGCCAGCAGCTTAGCGGCCAAGGGACACACAGATACGCAGTATTTT; CDR3aa: CASSLAAKGHTDTQYF
abundance: few; j_gene: TRBJ1-2; v_gene: TRBV2; d_gene: -; CDR3nt: TGTGCCAGCAAACGACAGTCCTACTATGGCTACACCTTC; CDR3aa: CASKRQSYYGYTF
abundance: -; j_gene: TRBJ1-1; v_gene: TRBV5-1; d_gene: TRBD1; CDR3nt: TGCGCCAGCAGCTTGTCAACAGGGGTGAACACTGAAGCTTTCTTT; CDR3aa: CASSLSTGVNTEAFF
abundance: -; j_gene: TRBJ2-5; v_gene: TRBV5-1; d_gene: -; CDR3nt: TGCGCCAGCAGCTTGAATCGGAGGAAAGAGACCCAGTACTTC; CDR3aa: CASSLNRRKETQYF
abundance: once; j_gene: TRBJ2-2; v_gene: TRBV5-1; d_gene: -; CDR3nt: TGCGCCAGCAGCTTGGTTATGGGCAGGTCGGCCACCGGGGAGCTGTTTTTT; CDR3aa: CASSLVMGRSATGELFF
abundance: -; j_gene: TRBJ1-5; v_gene: TRBV2; d_gene: -; CDR3nt: TGTGCCAGCAGTGCGATCGAGGGAGGTCAGCCCCAGCATTTT; CDR3aa: CASSAIEGGQPQHF
abundance: -; j_gene: TRBJ1-5; v_gene: TRBV7-9; d_gene: -; CDR3nt: TGTGCCAGCAGCTTAAACGGGGTAAACAATCAGCCCCAGCATTTT; CDR3aa: CASSLNGVNNQPQHF
abundance: few; j_gene: TRBJ2-1; v_gene: TRBV6-1; d_gene: TRBD1; CDR3nt: TGTGCCAGCAGTGAAGCCCCGGGACAGGGGGCGGATGAGCAGTTCTTC; CDR3aa: CASSEAPGQGADEQFF
abundance: -; j_gene: TRBJ1-4; v_gene: TRBV6-5; d_gene: -; CDR3nt: TGTGCCAGCAGGCCGCAGGGCCCGAATGAAAAACTGTTTTTT; CDR3aa: CASRPQGPNEKLFF
abundance: -; j_gene: TRBJ1-2; v_gene: TRBV6-1; d_gene: -; CDR3nt: TGTGCCAGCAGTGAGGAAGGGGATTTCTATGGCTACACCTTC; CDR3aa: CASSEEGDFYGYTF
abundance: -; j_gene: TRBJ2-7; v_gene: TRBV11-3; d_gene: -; CDR3nt: TGTGCCAGCAGCTTCGGAGGGACCACATCCTACGAGCAGTACTTC; CDR3aa: CASSFGGTTSYEQYF
abundance: -; j_gene: TRBJ2-7; v_gene: TRBV5-4; d_gene: -; CDR3nt: TGTGCCAGCAGCATACCGGGACAGGGACTAGTCGAGCAGTACTTC; CDR3aa: CASSIPGQGLVEQYF
abundance: -; j_gene: TRBJ2-7; v_gene: TRBV2; d_gene: -; CDR3nt: TGTGCCAGCACTCCACCTCGACAGGTTTTTTACGAGCAGTACTTC; CDR3aa: CASTPPRQVFYEQYF
abundance: once; j_gene: TRBJ2-4; v_gene: TRBV6-5; d_gene: TRBD2; CDR3nt: TGTGCCAGCACCCTCAGGGGACTAGCGGCAAACATTCAGTACTTC; CDR3aa: CASTLRGLAANIQYF
abundance: -; j_gene: TRBJ2-3; v_gene: TRBV18; d_gene: TRBD2; CDR3nt: TGTGCCAGCTCACCACCGCTAGCGGGTTCTAGCACAGATACGCAGTATTTT; CDR3aa: CASSPPLAGSSTDTQYF
abundance: -; j_gene: TRBJ2-5; v_gene: TRBV7-9; d_gene: -; CDR3nt: TGTGCCAGCAGCCCCGGACACGACGAGACCCAGTACTTC; CDR3aa: CASSPGHDETQYF
abundance: -; j_gene: TRBJ1-2; v_gene: TRBV19; d_gene: TRBD1; CDR3nt: TGTGCCAGTAGTCATATATATCCCCTAGGGGGCTTCAACTATGGCTACACCTTC; CDR3aa: CASSHIYPLGGFNYGYTF
abundance: -; j_gene: TRBJ1-2; v_gene: TRBV29-1; d_gene: TRBD1; CDR3nt: TGCAGCGCGGGGGGCAGGGGGAAAGGCTACACCTTC; CDR3aa: CSAGGRGKGYTF
abundance: few; j_gene: TRBJ2-7; v_gene: TRBV5-6; d_gene: TRBD2; CDR3nt: TGTGCCAGCAGCCTCTTAGCGGGAGGGAGGTTTTACGAGCAGTACTTC; CDR3aa: CASSLLAGGRFYEQYF
abundance: -; j_gene: TRBJ1-5; v_gene: TRBV6-5; d_gene: -; CDR3nt: TGTGCCAGCAGGTTAAGGGACAAAGGTCAGCCCCAGCATTTT; CDR3aa: CASRLRDKGQPQHF
abundance: -; j_gene: TRBJ1-2; v_gene: TRBV28; d_gene: TRBD1; CDR3nt: TGTGCCAGCAGTTTCTGGACAGGGAATGGCTACACCTTC; CDR3aa: CASSFWTGNGYTF
abundance: -; j_gene: TRBJ2-7; v_gene: TRBV2; d_gene: -; CDR3nt: TGTGCCAGCAGTGATATGGCGGGTTACGAGCAGTACTTC; CDR3aa: CASSDMAGYEQYF
abundance: -; j_gene: TRBJ2-3; v_gene: TRBV5-1; d_gene: -; CDR3nt: TGCGCCAGCAGCTCTCCCGGGACACCGTCTAGCACAGATACGCAGTATTTT; CDR3aa: CASSSPGTPSSTDTQYF
abundance: few; j_gene: TRBJ2-7; v_gene: TRBV5-1; d_gene: -; CDR3nt: TGCGCCAGCAGCTTGATCGGGGTTGGCGAGCAGTACTTC; CDR3aa: CASSLIGVGEQYF
abundance: -; j_gene: TRBJ1-1; v_gene: TRBV24-1; d_gene: -; CDR3nt: TGTGCCACCAGTGATTCCGCCGGGGCTGAAGCTTTCTTT; CDR3aa: CATSDSAGAEAFF
abundance: -; j_gene: TRBJ1-6; v_gene: TRBV5-1; d_gene: TRBD1; CDR3nt: TGCGCCAGCAGCTGGGGACAGGGGGATTCACCCCTCCACTTT; CDR3aa: CASSWGQGDSPLHF
abundance: -; j_gene: TRBJ1-2; v_gene: TRBV11-3; d_gene: -; CDR3nt: TGTGCCCGCTCGGCCCCGGAGGGTGGGGGCTACACCTTC; CDR3aa: CARSAPEGGGYTF
abundance: medium-sized; j_gene: TRBJ2-7; v_gene: TRBV6-6; d_gene: -; CDR3nt: TGTGCCAGCACCCCGGACTCCTCGAACTACGAGCAGTACTTC; CDR3aa: CASTPDSSNYEQYF
abundance: -; j_gene: TRBJ1-6; v_gene: TRBV6-6; d_gene: -; CDR3nt: TGTGCCAGCAACCAAGAGAGGACGGGATCACCCCTCCACTTT; CDR3aa: CASNQERTGSPLHF
abundance: -; j_gene: TRBJ2-7; v_gene: TRBV3-1/TRBV3-2; d_gene: TRBD2; CDR3nt: TGTGCCAGCAGCCAAGAGGGGGAGGGCAGCTCCTACGAGCAGTACTTC; CDR3aa: CASSQEGEGSSYEQYF
abundance: -; j_gene: TRBJ2-4; v_gene: TRBV5-1; d_gene: TRBD2; CDR3nt: TGCGCCAGCAGTGTCCTCCCTGGGAGGGACATTCAGTACTTC; CDR3aa: CASSVLPGRDIQYF
abundance: -; j_gene: TRBJ2-7; v_gene: TRBV12-3/TRBV12-4; d_gene: -; CDR3nt: TGTGCCAGCAGTTTCGGCGGAACCTACGAGCAGTACTTC; CDR3aa: CASSFGGTYEQYF
abundance: -; j_gene: TRBJ1-2; v_gene: TRBV6-1; d_gene: TRBD1; CDR3nt: TGTGCCAGCAGTGACAGGGGGCGTGATGGCTACACCTTC; CDR3aa: CASSDRGRDGYTF
abundance: -; j_gene: TRBJ1-4; v_gene: TRBV11-2; d_gene: -; CDR3nt: TGTGCCAGCAGCTCGTCAGGACAGTGGAATGAAAAACTGTTTTTT; CDR3aa: CASSSSGQWNEKLFF
abundance: -; j_gene: TRBJ1-2; v_gene: TRBV25-1; d_gene: -; CDR3nt: TGTGCCAGCAGTGAGGACTCAGGAGTTAAGCTCTATGGCTACACCTTC; CDR3aa: CASSEDSGVKLYGYTF
abundance: once; j_gene: TRBJ2-5; v_gene: TRBV19; d_gene: TRBD1; CDR3nt: TGTGCCAGTAGTACCCAGGGGGTTAAGGAGACCCAGTACTTC; CDR3aa: CASSTQGVKETQYF
abundance: -; j_gene: TRBJ1-1; v_gene: TRBV15; d_gene: -; CDR3nt: TGTGCCACCTCCCGCGGCGGACTGATGAACACTGAAGCTTTCTTT; CDR3aa: CATSRGGLMNTEAFF
abundance: -; j_gene: TRBJ2-7; v_gene: TRBV7-3; d_gene: TRBD1; CDR3nt: TGTGCCAGCAGCCGGGACAGGGGTAACGAGCAGTACTTC; CDR3aa: CASSRDRGNEQYF
abundance: -; j_gene: TRBJ2-1; v_gene: TRBV7-9; d_gene: -; CDR3nt: TGTGCCAGCAGCCAAAAAGGAGTACAGGATCTCCATGAGCAGTTCTTC; CDR3aa: CASSQKGVQDLHEQFF